This T cell receptor (beta chain) was documented in a study of shared clonotypes between healthy human individuals (dated by TCRdb to 2020 to 2022). Background on the whole study: The cohort comprised a couple of women and a few men aged 18 to 49 years. Per donor, three plates each were used for CD4 naive and CD4 memory, two for CD8 naive, and one for CD8 memory. To estimate repertoire size and how much clonotypes are shared between individuals, the study performed deep sequencing of blood TCR repertoires from roughly five healthy adults. To increase sequencing depth and limit assay-specific biases, different laboratories used diverse techniques to prepare libraries and sequence TCR repertoires. Per donor, leukapheresis produced somewhere between about 0.85 and 8.9 billion PBMCs.

In this sample, this clone turned up many times. Its antigen specificity is not known. Base qualities are missing; no much larger clone stands one base away. Using the deep immunoSEQ assay, TCR CDR3 regions were amplified from genomic DNA by multiplex PCR. Extracted genomic DNA from each cell subset was spread evenly across all wells of several immunoSEQ 96-well plates, with each plate serving as a replicate. For sorted subsets, about 220 ng of genomic DNA, equivalent to roughly 30,000 T cell genomes, went into each replicate PCR. Purified libraries were measured with a Qubit 3.0 fluorometer, size-checked on a Bioanalyzer 2100, and measured again with the KAPA Library Quantification kit. Every immunoSEQ 96-well plate was sequenced on a dedicated single-read 150-cycle Illumina NextSeq 550 flow cell. In the original analysis: Because the immunoSEQ output held only junctional sequences and lacked quality scores, the filtering could not match the filtering applied to full-length reads. Sequences were annotated with PyIR, a Python wrapper for IgBLAST v1.9, using IMGT germline references to assign V/J genes and CDR3. Reads were removed for weak V/J assignments (E-value above 1e-6), missing CDR3, stop codons, out-of-frame junctions, or ambiguous translated residues. V3J clonotypes were defined by identical inferred V gene, J gene, and CDR3 amino acid sequence. Percentage overlap between repertoires was computed as shared unique clonotypes divided by the size of the smaller repertoire. Three approaches were used to assess repertoire richness: RTK rarefaction, the Chao1 estimator, and Recon v2.1 estimates of unobserved clonotypes. Generation probabilities were computed with OLGA for all TCRbeta clonotypes obtained by the gDNA method from several donors. Drawn from immuneACCESS, this table holds only the in-frame rearrangements with V and J called that TCRdb kept. Clones are partly lost; checked studies trace under half to an unresolved V gene and leave the rest unexplained. The DNA gave D and trimming, while V, J and clone size come from that table. Within this sample are millions of clones, with roughly 96% of them counted one time only. Of the sample, roughly 0.13% falls within the top ten clones.

Donors were healthy HIV-negative adults with no recently reported acute infections or vaccinations. Every donor was a Caucasian adult living in Nashville, Tennessee, USA. CD4+ T cells were enriched by magnetic negative selection, after which naive cells were positively selected on CD45RA and the negative fraction was taken as the memory subset. After blood collection by leukapheresis, PBMCs were isolated using Ficoll-Histopaque density gradient centrifugation and then cryopreserved in the vapor phase of liquid nitrogen. Analytical flow cytometry was used to check the purity and quantity of each magnetically sorted T cell population. Each sorted fraction had its genomic DNA isolated and then quantified by UV absorbance on a Nanodrop 2000c. The CDR3 measures 16 amino acids from cysteine to phenylalanine. Just the 48-base CDR3 DNA is kept, in frame starting at base 1. For CDR1 and CDR2, the germline V gene (reference sequence) lists GTSNPN and SVGIG. From V the trimming removes 2 bases and from J it removes 0 bases, while the gene matches leave 7 bases of the junction unaccounted for.

On the study overall, not on this receptor specifically: Higher generation probabilities were observed for clonotypes shared by all four sorted-subset donors than for non-shared clonotypes. Pairwise subsampling indicated that sequencing depth was expected to affect the degree of clonotype sharing among donors. Incomplete sequencing was indicated by rarefaction of sorted-subset datasets, despite the large sequencing depth. Naive subsets generally had larger estimated clonotype richness than memory subsets. Sampling was restricted to blood, and TCR repertoires in tissues likely differ from the TCR repertoires found in blood. Across a few donors, around 5% of naive CD4, roughly 3.5% of naive CD8, roughly 2.3% of memory CD4, and under 0.45% of memory CD8 clonotypes were shared. The genetic and exposure-history diversity represented was limited by the small number of donors.

The sample consisted of naive CD4+ T cells sorted from blood. The cell subset or site label corresponds to: CD45RA+ positively selected. The sequence was collected from a man aged 18 to 30 in good health. The chain links TRBV30 with TRBJ2-7; 10 central bases correspond to TRBD2. The base sequence is TGTGCCTGGAGTCCAAACCTAGCGGGGGACTCCTACGAGCAGTACTTC. Translated, this is CAWSPNLAGDSYEQYF.